This T cell receptor beta chain was identified in a study of CD8 T cells in Susac syndrome. RNA amounts of about 0.5 to 1 ug underwent reverse transcription with random hexamers. TCRdb itself ran the immunoSEQ multiplex PCR reads through MiXCR, one entry per CDR3 protein. The sample yields some 110,000 distinct CDR3 sequences, roughly 94% seen once. After removal of 5 bases from V and 5 bases from J, the junction contained 9 bases not matched to a gene. Germline V CDR1 and CDR2: SEHNR, FQNEAQ (reference sequence). This CDR3 region has 15 residues. This TCR derives from a human donor with Susac syndrome. Material for sequencing was CD8+ T cells from PBMCs. The V call is TRBV7-9, the J call TRBJ1-1, with 9 bases aligning to TRBD1. CDR3 sequence reads: CASSPSGQGITEAFF. DNA of the CDR3: TGTGCCAGCAGCCCTTCCGGACAGGGGATAACTGAAGCTTTCTTT. Complete variable domain (other parts from reference TRBV7-9 and TRBJ1-1): DTGVSQNPRHKITKRGQNVTFRCDPISEHNRLYWYRQTLGQGPEFLTYFQNEAQLEKSRLLSDRFSAERPKGSFSTLEIQRTEQGDSAMYLCASSPSGQGITEAFFGQGTRLTVV.